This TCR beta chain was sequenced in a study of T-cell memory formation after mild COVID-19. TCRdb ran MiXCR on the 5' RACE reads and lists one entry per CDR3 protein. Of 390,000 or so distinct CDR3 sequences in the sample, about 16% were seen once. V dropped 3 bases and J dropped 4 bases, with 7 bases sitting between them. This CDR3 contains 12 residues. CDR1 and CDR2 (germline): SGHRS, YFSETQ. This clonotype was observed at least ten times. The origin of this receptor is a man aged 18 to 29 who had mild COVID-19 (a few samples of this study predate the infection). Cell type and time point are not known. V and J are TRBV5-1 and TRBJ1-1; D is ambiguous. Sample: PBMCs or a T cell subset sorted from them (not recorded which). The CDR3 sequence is CASSWGSTEAFF. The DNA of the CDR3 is TGCGCCAGCAGCTGGGGTAGCACTGAAGCTTTCTTT.